These 29 T cell receptor beta chains share one sample of origin, sequenced in a study of shared clonotypes between healthy human individuals. Terminally differentiated effector memory CD45RA+ cells were excluded by CCR7 positive selection of CD45RO-negative cells. Here immunoSEQ multiplex PCR was the method, and the copy in TCRdb shows in-frame clones only, minus some. The sample has some 2,000,000 clones; about 95% are singletons. The sequencing sample was made of naive CD8+ T cells sorted from blood. All receptors derive from a man between 18 and 29 years old in good health.

The chain carries TRBV6-1 and TRBJ1-5; D not certain. The CDR3 runs to 12 residues. Deletions cut 3 bases from V and 4 bases from J, with 4 bases between. The V gene's germline CDR1 is MNHNS and CDR2 SASEGT. DNA for the CDR3: TGTGCCAGCAGTGACTCTAATCAGCCCCAGCATTTT. Translating it yields CASSDSNQPQHF.

The V and J genes are TRBV7-9 and TRBJ2-2; 8 nucleotides align to TRBD2. The CDR3 covers 15 residues. V dropped 4 bases and J dropped 0; count of bases not matched to a gene: 1. The V gene's germline CDR1 is SEHNR and CDR2 FQNEAQ (reference sequence). CDR3 in amino acids: CASSWGLANTGELFF. CDR3 nucleotides: TGTGCCAGCAGCTGGGGACTAGCGAACACCGGGGAGCTGTTTTTT.

The chain carries TRBV11-2 and TRBJ2-5; maybe TRBD2 (6 bases). CDR1 is SGHAT, CDR2 FQNNGV, per germline. V lost 4 bases and J lost 0, with 18 bases in between. The CDR3 contains 17 residues. CDR3 coding DNA: TGTGCCAGCAGCTCCTTTATGCCGGACTACGACCAAGAGACCCAGTACTTC. Translation: CASSSFMPDYDQETQYF.

In this sample, this clone turned up a few times. This may stem from a read error, because a much larger clone lies one nucleotide away. This sample also contains other DNA sequences that code for the same CDR3. The rearrangement uses TRBV9 and TRBJ1-1; the D is unclear. The V end was cut by 0 bases, the J end by 1 base, with 4 bases between. The CDR3 has 13 residues. Germline V lookup: CDR1 SGDLS, CDR2 YYNGEE. The CDR3 bases are TGTGCCAGCAGCGTAGATGGGAACACTGAAGCTTTCTTT. Protein product: CASSVDGNTEAFF.

V and J are TRBV5-8 and TRBJ2-7; 10 positions agree with TRBD2. The CDR3 sequence is 16 residues long. J gave up 5 bases and V 0 bases, and 8 bases lay outside the gene matches. Per germline, CDR1 SGHTS and CDR2 YDEGEE. CDR3 in DNA: TGTGCCAGCAGCTTGGAGCGGGAGGGCGTTAAGAACGAGCAGTACTTC. Translating it yields CASSLEREGVKNEQYF. The variable domain in full, with the rest retrieved from reference TRBV5-8 and TRBJ2-7, is EAGVTQSPTHLIKTRGQQATLRCSPISGHTSVYWYQQALGLGLQFLLWYDEGEERNRGNFPPRFSGRQFPNYSSELNVNALELEDSALYLCASSLEREGVKNEQYFGPGTRLTVT.

The CDR3: CASTVPDSLEQYF. CDR3 coding DNA: TGTGCCAGCACCGTCCCAGACAGCCTCGAGCAGTACTTC. The genes are TRBV28 and TRBJ2-7, with a possible D match to TRBD1 (5 bases). The CDR3 is 13 residues long. CDR1 MDHEN and CDR2 SYDVKM come from the germline V gene. Between the trimmed V and J ends, which lost 7 bases and 6 bases, there was a span of 16 bases.

The J gene is TRBJ1-5, the V gene TRBV6-1; 9 positions match TRBD1. V lost 8 bases, J lost 5 bases, and 10 bases stayed unmatched. The CDR3 totals 15 residues. The germline gives CDR1 MNHNS, CDR2 SASEGT. Here the CDR3 DNA reads TGTGCCAGCGTCGTCCTCGACAGGGGGGATCAGCCCCAGCATTTT. Protein: CASVVLDRGDQPQHF.

The chain links TRBV2 to TRBJ1-6; D uncertain. V dropped 3 bases and J dropped 13 bases, with 7 bases sitting between them. Germline assignment: CDR1 SNHLY and CDR2 FYNNEI. The CDR3 length is 11 residues. In nucleotides, the CDR3 is TGTGCCAGCAGTGACTGGCGGCCCCTCCACTTT. This gives the protein CASSDWRPLHF.

V is TRBV5-1 and J is TRBJ1-5; no reliable D call. Per germline, CDR1 SGHRS and CDR2 YFSETQ. Trimming left V 4 bases short and J 4 bases short, with 12 bases between. This CDR3 region has 14 residues. CDR3 residues: CASSPEDPNQPQHF. The CDR3, as DNA: TGCGCCAGCAGCCCGGAGGATCCTAATCAGCCCCAGCATTTT.

The gene calls are TRBV5-1 and TRBJ1-1; the D is unclear. The CDR3 is made up of 15 amino acids. The germline gives CDR1 SGHRS, CDR2 YFSETQ. The V gene lost 0 bases and the J gene lost 1 base, with 10 bases spanning the gap. CDR3 sequence (DNA): TGCGCCAGCAGCTTGGATCTGGTTTCGAACACTGAAGCTTTCTTT. Its protein is CASSLDLVSNTEAFF. The whole variable domain, remainder taken from reference TRBV5-1 and TRBJ1-1, is KAGVTQTPRYLIKTRGQQVTLSCSPISGHRSVSWYQQTPGQGLQFLFEYFSETQRNKGNFPGRFSGRQFSNSRSEMNVSTLELGDSALYLCASSLDLVSNTEAFFGQGTRLTVV.

The CDR3, as DNA: TGTGCCAGCAGTGAATTGGCCGTCCAAATGGACACTGAAGCTTTCTTT. The encoded protein is CASSELAVQMDTEAFF. The V gene is TRBV2, the J gene TRBJ1-1, with D hard to call. Germline CDR1 is SNHLY and CDR2 is FYNNEI. The V end lost 2 bases, the J end lost 3 bases, and 16 bases lay between the germline ends. The CDR3 loop spans 16 amino acids.

In this sample, this clone turned up once. The J gene is TRBJ2-7, the V gene TRBV7-2; no clear D gene. Germline V lookup: CDR1 SGHTA, CDR2 FQGNSA. The CDR3 runs to 13 residues. Between the trimmed V and J ends, which lost 2 bases and 3 bases, there was a span of 8 bases. As DNA, the CDR3 is TGTGCCAGCAGCTTAACGCCAGTCTACGAGCAGTACTTC. It specifies CASSLTPVYEQYF.

A remark on this clone: The sample carries other DNA sequences with the same CDR3. The rearrangement uses TRBV5-4 and TRBJ2-6; tentatively, D is TRBD2 (6 bases). Germline V lookup: CDR1 SGHNT, CDR2 YYREEE (reference sequence). Trimming pared 0 bases from V and 2 bases from J, leaving 6 bases between. CDR3 length: 15 residues. CDR3 protein: CASSLAGAGANVLTF. CDR3 in DNA: TGTGCCAGCAGCTTGGCGGGGGCTGGGGCCAACGTCCTGACTTTC.

This sequence joins TRBV19 and TRBJ1-5; D not resolved. The germline V gene has CDR1 LNHDA and CDR2 SQIVND (reference sequence). V dropped 3 bases and J dropped 4 bases, with 10 bases sitting between them. The CDR3 contains 14 residues. CDR3 protein: CASSIQSLNQPQHF. The CDR3 DNA reads as TGTGCCAGTAGTATCCAGAGTTTAAATCAGCCCCAGCATTTT.

Note on this clone: At one of its ends the junction is not consistent with the germline gene, which may arise from a read error. This rearrangement joins TRBV19 to TRBJ2-7; D uncertain. The CDR3 runs 15 residues. CDR1 LNHDA and CDR2 SQIVND come from the germline V gene (reference sequence). CDR3 amino acids: CASSVDGYLTYEQYF. The CDR3 DNA reads as TGTGCCAGTAGTGTAGACGGCTACCTTACCTACGAGCAGTACTTC. Based on the CDR3 plus reference TRBV19 and TRBJ2-7, the full variable domain is DGGITQSPKYLFRKEGQNVTLSCEQNLNHDAMYWYRQDPGQGLRLIYYSQIVNDFQKGDIAEGYSVSREKKESFPLTVTSAQKNPTAFYLCASSVDGYLTYEQYFGPGTRLTVT.

The chain employs TRBV7-9 and TRBJ1-1; weak D call: TRBD1 (5 bases). Germline-derived CDR1 and CDR2 are SEHNR and FQNEAQ (reference sequence). With 5 bases removed from V and 1 base from J, the gap between germline ends came to 11 bases. The CDR3 extends over 14 amino acids. The CDR3 sequence: CASSPSGANTEAFF. For the CDR3, the DNA is TGTGCCAGCAGCCCCTCCGGGGCGAACACTGAAGCTTTCTTT.

The chain employs TRBV28 and TRBJ1-5, with TRBD1 as a possible D gene (5 bases). Germline CDR1 reads MDHEN; CDR2 reads SYDVKM. The length of the CDR3 is 15 residues. The V and J ends lost 2 bases and 5 bases respectively, with 13 bases between them. The CDR3 protein is CASSLAGAGDQPQHF. CDR3 coding DNA: TGTGCCAGCAGTTTAGCCGGGGCCGGCGATCAGCCCCAGCATTTT.

Note on this clone: Additional DNA sequences in this sample encode the identical CDR3. The rearrangement joins TRBV4-3 to TRBJ2-1; 15 nucleotides align to TRBD2. Looked up from germline, CDR1 is LGHNA and CDR2 is YSLEER. The CDR3 covers 15 residues. J was trimmed by 10 bases and V by 4 bases; bases with no gene match: 5. The CDR3 region has the DNA TGCGCCAGCAGCCCCGGACTAGCGGGAGGGTTCGAGCAGTTCTTC. Translation gives CASSPGLAGGFEQFF.

The CDR3 reads CAWGTDTNYGYTF. The CDR3 DNA reads TGTGCCTGGGGGACAGATACAAACTATGGCTACACCTTC. V usage is TRBV30 and J usage is TRBJ1-2, with 7 bases aligning to TRBD1. V was pared by 5 bases and J by 2 bases, with 5 bases of the junction left unmatched. Germline lookup yields CDR1 GTSNPN and CDR2 SVGIG (reference sequence). This CDR3 region has 13 residues.

This clone was found once. The rearrangement joins TRBV13 to TRBJ2-7, with D maybe TRBD2 (5 bases). This CDR3 is built from 13 residues. Deletions cut 5 bases from V and 3 bases from J, with 11 bases between. Germline V gene sequence: CDR1 PRHDT, CDR2 FYEKMQ (reference sequence). The CDR3 coding sequence is TGTGCCAGCAGCAACTCCCGGGACTACGAGCAGTACTTC. Translated, it gives CASSNSRDYEQYF.

The chain combines TRBV4-1 with TRBJ2-5; perhaps TRBD2 as D (7 bases). The CDR3 runs to 17 residues. V lost 2 bases and J 1 base, leaving 17 bases between the germline ends. Germline assignment: CDR1 MGHRA and CDR2 YSYEKL. The CDR3 DNA follows: TGCGCCAGCAGCCAAACTGAAAGCGGGACATCCCAAGAGACCCAGTACTTC. Translating it yields CASSQTESGTSQETQYF.

The J gene is TRBJ1-1, the V gene TRBV5-6; possibly TRBD1 for D (5 bases). Between the trimmed V and J ends, which lost 3 bases and 7 bases, there was a span of 13 bases. The CDR3 runs 13 residues. Germline loops: CDR1 SGHDT, CDR2 YYEEEE. The CDR3 sequence: CASSSGTDNEAFF. Written as DNA, the CDR3 is TGTGCCAGCAGCTCGGGGACCGATAATGAAGCTTTCTTT.

A remark on this clone: In the same sample, other DNA sequences code for this CDR3. V and J are TRBV5-6 and TRBJ2-7; 10 nucleotides align to TRBD2. CDR3 length: 14 residues. V lost 4 bases to trimming and J lost 3 bases; unmatched junction nucleotides: 4. From germline, CDR1 is SGHDT and CDR2 YYEEEE. CDR3 region: CASSSGLAVYEQYF. The DNA of the CDR3 is TGTGCCAGCAGCAGTGGACTAGCGGTCTACGAGCAGTACTTC.

The V and J genes are TRBV13 and TRBJ2-3, with 9 bases matching TRBD2. Unmatched junction bases numbered 5, after V lost 1 base and J lost 6 bases. Germline V gives CDR1 PRHDT, CDR2 FYEKMQ (reference sequence). CDR3 length: 15 residues. The CDR3 sequence: CASSLESSGVDTQYF. CDR3 in DNA: TGTGCCAGCAGCTTAGAGTCTAGCGGGGTCGATACGCAGTATTTT.

This chain links TRBV28 with TRBJ1-2, with a weak D call TRBD1 (6 bases). Trimming shortened V by 6 bases and J by 8 bases, and 16 bases separated the two germline ends. This CDR3 comprises 13 residues. Per germline, CDR1 MDHEN and CDR2 SYDVKM. CDR3 region: CASRTGGIGGYTF. CDR3 sequence (DNA): TGTGCCAGCAGGACAGGAGGGATAGGCGGCTACACCTTC.

The chain recombines TRBV25-1 with TRBJ2-5; 8 nucleotides line up with TRBD1. Germline assignment: CDR1 MGHDK and CDR2 SYGVNS. V dropped 0 bases and J dropped 10; count of bases not matched to a gene: 4. The CDR3 is 13 amino acids. CDR3 sequence: CASSEYATGVQYF. Here the CDR3 DNA reads TGTGCCAGCAGTGAATACGCGACAGGGGTCCAGTACTTC.

V is TRBV6-1 and J is TRBJ1-2; the D is unclear. Germline V gene data show CDR1 as MNHNS and CDR2 as SASEGT. The CDR3 runs 14 residues. Trimming removed 2 bases from V and 2 bases from J, with 9 bases in between. CDR3 in amino acids: CASSEMERNYGYTF. The CDR3 DNA reads as TGTGCCAGCAGTGAAATGGAGAGGAACTATGGCTACACCTTC.

This clone was detected only once. The rearrangement uses TRBV5-1 and TRBJ2-7; D gene uncertain. Deletions cut 4 bases from V and 3 bases from J, with 11 bases between. Germline CDR1 SGHRS, CDR2 YFSETQ. The CDR3 is made up of 13 amino acids. The CDR3 DNA reads as TGCGCCAGCAGCGGGGATGACCACTACGAGCAGTACTTC. Amino acids: CASSGDDHYEQYF.

The V gene is TRBV9, the J gene TRBJ2-7; D possibly corresponds to TRBD1 (6 bases). Germline assignment: CDR1 SGDLS and CDR2 YYNGEE. Trimming stripped 1 base from V and 2 bases from J, with 16 bases between. The CDR3 totals 16 residues. The CDR3 here is CASSVTGTRATYEQYF. The CDR3 DNA reads as TGTGCCAGCAGCGTAACCGGGACACGCGCAACCTACGAGCAGTACTTC.